This record looks at one TCR beta chain sequence and its context. This entry is derived from a study of control samples from healthy donors and cancer patients. The ends were cut back, 4 bases at V and 2 bases at J, with 16 bases in the middle. Germline CDR1 SGHAT, CDR2 FQDESV (reference sequence). The CDR3 sequence is 16 residues long. The method was immunoSEQ multiplex PCR; TCRdb's version includes in-frame clones alone and lacks a portion of them. The sample shows around 180,000 clones, roughly 88% of them seen only once. Sequenced: blood. The clonotype comes from a woman younger than 45 in good health. The chain couples TRBV11-1 to TRBJ2-3; perhaps TRBD1 as D (6 bases). The CDR3 DNA reads as TGTGCCAGCAGCTCAGGACTCCAGGGGAACACAGATACGCAGTATTTT. It encodes CASSSGLQGNTDTQYF.